Sequencing of this T cell receptor (beta chain) was carried out in a study of beta chain features in type 1 diabetes. Regarding the study as a whole: For cells with high TCR expression, cDNA sequencing could yield over-representation.

The investigators reverse transcribed all of the isolated RNA, so they sequenced expressed TCRB transcripts. Only in-frame clones appear in the TCRdb table, and some are missing; sequencing was by immunoSEQ multiplex PCR. The table records about 290,000 clones, approximately 8.1% of them present only once. This clone turned up a few times. Its target is unknown. The CDR3 sequence is 15 residues long. Sequenced input: central memory CD4+ T cells from blood. J is TRBJ1-2 and V is TRBV21-1; TRBD1, as called in the table, went unchecked against the DNA. TRBV21-1 is reported as a pseudogene. This TCR came from a woman aged 18-35 years in good health. CDR3 sequence (DNA): TGTGCCAGCAGCCCTGTTGAGGGGGCGAACTATGGCTACACCTTC. As protein: CASSPVEGANYGYTF.